A single sample gave rise to the 12 T cell receptor beta chains below, sequenced in a study of T cells after yellow fever vaccination. Each CDR3 protein gets one entry after TCRdb re-called the 5' RACE reads with MiXCR. The sample lists about 68,000 distinct CDR3 sequences, more than 6.5% occurring once. This specimen consisted of CD8+ T cells sorted from PBMCs, obtained approximately 47 days after the first yellow fever vaccination. These receptors were taken from a young man who received the YFV17D yellow fever vaccine.

This clonotype was detected ten times or more. The genes are TRBV20-1 and TRBJ2-7, with 8 bases that match TRBD2. CDR3 size: 14 residues. V lost 3 bases, J lost 5 bases, and 9 bases stayed unmatched. The germline V gene has CDR1 DFQATT and CDR2 SNEGSKA (reference sequence). The CDR3 DNA reads TGCAGTGCTAGGTCCGGGGGGGAGGATCACGAGCAGTACTTC. Translation: CSARSGGEDHEQYF.

The rearrangement links TRBV29-1 to TRBJ1-2, with D possibly TRBD1 on 5 matching bases. V was clipped by 1 base and J by 6 bases, with 12 bases between them. The CDR3 loop spans 13 amino acids. Germline loops: CDR1 SQVTM, CDR2 ANQGSEA. Here the CDR3 DNA reads TGCAGCGTTGAAGTGGCAGGGAAGAATGGCTACACCTTC. Translating gives CSVEVAGKNGYTF.

This clonotype was observed many times. The chain employs TRBV4-1 and TRBJ1-6; 7 positions match TRBD1. This CDR3 is built from 15 residues. V dropped 1 base and J dropped 9; count of bases not matched to a gene: 6. Germline assignment: CDR1 MGHRA and CDR2 YSYEKL. The CDR3 coding sequence is TGCGCCAGCAGCCAAGCCCCAGGGGGGAGTTCACCCCTCCACTTT. Translated: CASSQAPGGSSPLHF.

This clonotype was observed at least ten times. The chain employs TRBV6-5 and TRBJ2-7; 7 bases are a match to TRBD2. The CDR3 runs to 17 residues. The germline CDR1 and CDR2 sequences are MNHEY and SVGAGI. Germline trimming cut 0 bases from V and 6 bases from J; bases unmatched to any gene: 14. In DNA form, the CDR3 reads TGTGCCAGCAGTTACTCGAGGGAGGGGAAATTAATAGGCGAGCAGTACTTC. Its protein product is CASSYSREGKLIGEQYF.

This clonotype was counted only a few times. The chain recombines TRBV24-1 with TRBJ2-7, with D perhaps matching TRBD2 (6 bases). This CDR3 region has 15 residues. V was shortened by 8 bases and J by 0 bases, with 16 bases between the two germline ends. Germline V gene data show CDR1 as KGHDR and CDR2 as SFDVKD. The CDR3 region is CATTDGTLSSYEQYF. The CDR3 region has the DNA TGTGCCACCACGGACGGGACTTTGAGCTCCTACGAGCAGTACTTC.

This clonotype was observed at least ten times. The chain uses TRBV4-1 and TRBJ2-3; no clear D. Germline V lookup: CDR1 MGHRA, CDR2 YSYEKL. The V end lost 10 bases, the J end lost 1 base, and 3 bases lay between the germline ends. The CDR3 spans 10 residues. The chain's CDR3 is CATGTDTQYF. DNA for the CDR3: TGCGCCACGGGCACAGATACGCAGTATTTT.

This clonotype was counted many times. The CDR3 DNA sequence: TGTGCCAGCAGTTTATCAGGGAGAGGGATCTCCTACGAGCAGTACGTC. As protein: CASSLSGRGISYEQYV. The V call is TRBV27, the J call TRBJ2-7, with D possibly being TRBD2 (5 bases). The germline gives CDR1 MNHEY, CDR2 SMNVEV (reference sequence). The CDR3 contains 16 residues. V dropped 0 bases and J dropped 0 bases, with 12 bases sitting between them.

This clonotype was found a few times. The V and J genes are TRBV4-3 and TRBJ1-1; no clear D. Germline V gives CDR1 LGHNA, CDR2 YSLEER. V was pared by 0 bases and J by 6 bases, with 11 bases between. The length of the CDR3 is 14 residues. CDR3 coding DNA: TGCGCCAGCAGCCAAGATTCTCGCGGGGCTGAAGCTTTCTTT. This gives the protein CASSQDSRGAEAFF.

This clonotype was picked up many times. V usage is TRBV20-1 and J usage is TRBJ1-2; D may be TRBD1 (6 bases). The CDR3 is 14 residues long. Trimming took 6 bases from V and 1 from J, leaving 15 bases between them. From germline, CDR1 is DFQATT and CDR2 SNEGSKA (reference sequence). This CDR3 is CSAGGQSFNYGYTF. In DNA form, the CDR3 reads TGCAGTGCGGGAGGACAGTCGTTTAACTATGGCTACACCTTC.

This clonotype was observed a few times. This sequence joins TRBV4-3 and TRBJ2-3; D is perhaps TRBD1 (6 bases). The CDR3 is made up of 14 amino acids. V lost 0 bases and J 8 bases, leaving 12 bases between the germline ends. Germline V lookup: CDR1 LGHNA, CDR2 YSLEER. CDR3 residues: CASSQELGAGTQYF. As DNA, the CDR3 is TGCGCCAGCAGCCAAGAACTGGGGGCCGGTACGCAGTATTTT.

The chain recombines TRBV2 with TRBJ2-7; D uncertain. Trimming stripped 6 bases from V and 2 bases from J, with 8 bases between. This CDR3 region has 12 residues. Germline CDR1 reads SNHLY; CDR2 reads FYNNEI. CDR3 sequence: CASSSAAYEQYV. The CDR3 DNA follows: TGTGCCAGCAGCAGCGCTGCCTACGAGCAGTACGTC.

This clonotype was found a few times. The rearrangement links TRBV14 to TRBJ2-5; 9 nucleotides line up with TRBD2. The CDR3 consists of 15 residues. Trimming cost V 2 bases and J 0 bases; bases outside gene matches: 1. Germline lookup yields CDR1 SGHDN and CDR2 FVKESK. In nucleotides, the CDR3 is TGTGCCAGCAGCCAACTAGCGGGGTACCAAGAGACCCAGTACTTC. Its protein product is CASSQLAGYQETQYF.